The 13 T cell receptor beta chains listed next were all sequenced from one sample in a study of T cell responses to AZD1222 COVID-19 vaccine. TCRdb's table, derived via immunoSEQ multiplex PCR, lists solely in-frame clones and lacks some. The sample consists of approximately 74,000 clones, roughly 88% of them appearing once. This specimen consisted of peripheral blood, obtained on day 0 of AZD1222 vaccination. Receptors originate from an adult in good health.

V is TRBV3-1 (or the pseudogene TRBV3-2) and J is TRBJ1-3, with 7 bases lining up with TRBD1. The CDR3 consists of 14 residues. V gave up 6 bases and J gave up 8 bases; unmatched junction bases: 10. From germline, CDR1 is LGHDT and CDR2 YNNKEL (reference sequence). Written as DNA, the CDR3 is TGTGCCAGCAGTCTAGCGACAGGGTCACACACCATATATTTT. Amino acids: CASSLATGSHTIYF.

The chain recombines TRBV24-1 with TRBJ2-5, with 11 bases that match TRBD2. The CDR3 is 15 residues long. Germline-derived CDR1 and CDR2 are KGHDR and SFDVKD. V lost 4 bases, J lost 4 bases, and 4 bases stayed unmatched. Written as DNA, the CDR3 is TGTGCCACCAGTGACCAAACTAGCGGGAGAGAGACCCAGTACTTC. Translation: CATSDQTSGRETQYF.

CDR3 region: CASSKGAGAGNTIYF. CDR3 DNA: TGTGCCAGCAGCAAAGGCGCAGGCGCTGGAAACACCATATATTTT. The chain employs TRBV21-1 and TRBJ1-3; TRBD1, the table's D call, was not compared with the DNA. TRBV21-1 is labeled a pseudogene. The CDR3 has 15 amino acids.

The chain uses TRBV6-1 and TRBJ2-5, with D possibly TRBD1 on 5 matching bases. Trimming left V 2 bases short and J 2 bases short, with 18 bases between. The germline V gene has CDR1 MNHNS and CDR2 SASEGT. This CDR3 is 17 amino acids long. The CDR3 spells CASSEFLLGAGQETQYF. The CDR3 nucleotides read TGTGCCAGCAGTGAATTTTTGTTAGGGGCAGGGCAAGAGACCCAGTACTTC.

The V and J genes are TRBV7-2 and TRBJ1-3; D is unresolved. Deletions cut 5 bases from V and 0 bases from J, with 11 bases between. The length of the CDR3 is 15 residues. Germline CDR1 is SGHTA and CDR2 is FQGNSA. This CDR3 is CASSPGSHSGNTIYF. The CDR3 nucleotides read TGTGCCAGCAGCCCCGGGTCTCACTCTGGAAACACCATATATTTT.

The chain couples TRBV28 to TRBJ1-1; 9 nucleotides match TRBD1. The CDR3 totals 13 residues. Per germline, CDR1 MDHEN and CDR2 SYDVKM. The trim removed 8 bases at V and 7 bases at J, leaving 8 bases unmatched. CDR3 coding DNA: TGTGCCAGCGAAGAACAGGGGGCCGGTGAAGCTTTCTTT. Translated, it gives CASEEQGAGEAFF. The variable domain in full, completed from reference TRBV28 and TRBJ1-1, reads DVKVTQSSRYLVKRTGEKVFLECVQDMDHENMFWYRQDPGLGLRLIYFSYDVKMKEKGDIPEGYSVSREKKERFSLILESASTNQTSMYLCASEEQGAGEAFFGQGTRLTVV.

This sequence joins TRBV5-4 and TRBJ1-3, with TRBD1 identical over 8 bases. Losses at the gene ends were 4 bases for V and 0 bases for J; bases not matched to a gene: 6. The CDR3 covers 16 residues. The germline gives CDR1 SGHNT, CDR2 YYREEE (reference sequence). CDR3 nucleotide sequence: TGTGCCAGCAGCCAGGGACAGGCCGTCTCTGGAAACACCATATATTTT. Amino acid sequence: CASSQGQAVSGNTIYF.

V usage is TRBV19 and J usage is TRBJ2-2; 8 bases are shared with TRBD1. The CDR3 loop spans 15 amino acids. Germline-derived CDR1 and CDR2 are LNHDA and SQIVND (reference sequence). The ends lost 2 bases at V and 4 bases at J; junction bases unmatched: 3. CDR3 nucleotide sequence: TGTGCCAGTAGTATAAGGGGGACAGGCACCGGGGAGCTGTTTTTT. Translation: CASSIRGTGTGELFF.

This clone showed up just a few times. The chain carries TRBV3-1 (or the pseudogene TRBV3-2) and TRBJ1-3; D is unclear. The V gene's germline CDR1 is LGHDT and CDR2 YNNKEL (reference sequence). V shed 1 base and J shed 4 bases, with 5 bases lying between them. The CDR3 is made up of 13 amino acids. CDR3 DNA: TGTGCCAGCAGCCAAGTACAGGGAAACACCATATATTTT. Its translation: CASSQVQGNTIYF.

The chain uses TRBV27 and TRBJ1-2; the D is unclear. V was pared by 2 bases and J by 0 bases, with 13 bases between. In germline, CDR1 is MNHEY, CDR2 SMNVEV (reference sequence). CDR3 length: 16 amino acids. In DNA, the CDR3 is TGTGCCAGCAGTTTAGGGCGAGCGGCAGCTAACTATGGCTACACCTTC. Amino acid sequence: CASSLGRAAANYGYTF.

This clone turned up a few times. The CDR3 region is CASSYGGITDTQYF. DNA of the CDR3: TGTGCCAGCAGTTACGGCGGCATCACAGATACGCAGTATTTT. The chain has TRBV6-2 or TRBV6-3 and TRBJ2-3; no clear D. V lost 2 bases, J lost 2 bases, and 8 bases lay in between. This CDR3 region has 14 residues. CDR1 and CDR2 (germline): MNHEY, SVGEGT.

J is TRBJ2-7 and V is TRBV20-1; D not resolved. This CDR3 spans 11 amino acids. Per the germline V gene, CDR1 is DFQATT and CDR2 is SNEGSKA (reference sequence). Trimming cost V 6 bases and J 6 bases, with 12 bases left between them. In nucleotides, the CDR3 is TGCAGTGCCGCGAGACGGAGCGAGCAGTACTTC. Protein product: CSAARRSEQYF.

The V and J genes are TRBV5-1 and TRBJ2-7, with TRBD2 matching 8 bases. Germline CDR1 reads SGHRS; CDR2 reads YFSETQ. The junction had 5 bases not matched to a gene; V was cut back by 0 bases and J by 3 bases. This CDR3 region has 15 residues. The CDR3 bases are TGCGCCAGCAGCTTGGATACTAGCGGAGACTACGAGCAGTACTTC. This gives the protein CASSLDTSGDYEQYF.